Listed here is a single TCR beta chain. This clonotype was seen more than once but under ten times. Its cognate antigen has yet to be identified. Per-nucleotide qualities are absent, and no much larger clonotype sits a single base away. This specimen's treatment or condition label, per the study, means: live attenuated yellow fever vaccine strain. At each blood-draw timepoint, two biological replicates of bulk PBMCs were collected. A standard Ficoll-Paque protocol was used to isolate PBMCs from peripheral blood. RNA was extracted with TriZol from bulk PBMCs, CD4 and CD8 fractions, and dextramer-positive and dextramer-negative fractions. This sample is drawn from a study of T cells after yellow fever vaccination (dated by TCRdb to between 2019 and 2020). Some background on the complete study: The SMART-Seq v4 Ultra Low Input RNA kit was used to prepare libraries from fractions with low cell numbers. To follow T-cell clones before and after primary and booster YFV17D yellow fever vaccination, bulk TCR alpha and beta repertoires were sequenced over time. Blood samples were taken at several timepoints before and after primary and secondary immunization, and bulk PBMC replicates and cell subsets were isolated. Two healthy male donors, one aged 18 to 30 and one aged 30 to 40 years, made up the cohort.

The CDR3, cysteine through phenylalanine, is 14 amino acids long. The kept DNA is CDR3 alone, 42 bases in frame from the first base. In the germline V gene, CDR1 corresponds to SGHDT and CDR2 to YYEEEE. Here V drops 0 bases and J drops 6 bases, and the junction holds 6 bases not matched to any gene. TCR cDNA was synthesized by 5'RACE template switching, which introduced a universal primer site and unique molecular identifiers. Priming of cDNA synthesis was performed from both the TCR alpha and TCR beta constant segments. Library amplification used two PCR steps, and the second PCR step added sample barcodes and sequencing adapters. Sequencing of libraries was done on Illumina HiSeq 2500 (2x100 bp) or NovaSeq (2x150 bp). The published analysis was carried out like this. Demultiplexing of reads and collapsing into UMI consensus sequences were performed with MIGEC, and V(D)J alignment was carried out with MiXCR. Using edgeR on replicate PBMC samples, clonotypes were called vaccine-responding if FDR was below 0.01 and the log2 fold change was above 5 up to day 15. Bulk clonotypes were assigned CD4 or CD8 identity according to which sequenced CD4 or CD8 repertoire held them at higher abundance. TCRdb reanalyzed the raw reads on its own, using fastp at Q25 for trimming and MiXCR for clone calling, and kept in-frame beta chains. A single entry per CDR3 protein holds the most common genes and DNA from its merged rows. The V and J calls here are based on TCRdb, not the publication. In all, the sample holds approximately 300,000 distinct CDR3 sequences, and roughly 9.4% of those were seen once. Roughly 18% of the sample belongs to the ten largest clones.

Overall study results and their limits: The secondary T-cell response was weaker than the primary response but faster, peaking on day 5 instead of day 15. FACS-sorted repertoires could contain abundant contaminating clonotypes from the bulk population, so computational filtering was required. After the booster, most clones that had expanded after primary vaccination were detected again (around 96% of CD4 and about 88% of CD8), suggesting broad maintenance of memory. Because the study included only two donors, the extent to which the findings can be generalized is limited. A small share of clonotypes was detected in both CD4 and CD8 compartments, with the overlap likely arising from convergent recombination.

Sequenced here: PBMCs, sampled on the day of the first yellow fever vaccination. The TCR comes from a man between 18 and 29 years old who received the YFV17D yellow fever vaccine. Here the chain combines TRBV5-6 and TRBJ2-7; 7 central nucleotides agree with TRBD1. The DNA is as follows: TGTGCCAGCAGCTTGGTGCCTACAGGGGTCGAGCAGTACTTC. It encodes CASSLVPTGVEQYF.